This T cell receptor beta chain comes out of a study of blood T cell repertoires in COVID-19 (dated by TCRdb to about 2020). For context, the study as a whole: Samples from collaborators originated in the United States, Italy and Spain and spanned both the acute and convalescent phases of COVID-19. The prospective study material was composed of cDNA or gDNA derived from T cells, B-cell-depleted T cells, or PBMCs. The samples were drawn from the first 160 participants of the ongoing ImmuneRACE study and from under 1,500 subjects provided by 6 global collaborators. A freely available public database, intended as a resource for researchers studying the immune response to SARS-CoV-2, is where the repertoires were released. Nearly every sample came with metadata listing a de-identified subject ID, COVID-19 status, age in years and sex. The dataset comprised deeply sampled blood TCRbeta repertoires from subjects exposed to, actively infected with, or recovered from COVID-19. Where HLA class I and class II types were available, the types were taken from metadata supplied by the sample provider, not from assay-based typing.

One collaborating source in Seattle enrolled patients during active infection and followed them longitudinally through the course of disease. Whole blood was collected in K2EDTA tubes by collaborating institutions according to the institutions' own protocols. For TCRbeta analysis, collaborators shipped samples in one of three forms: frozen whole blood, isolated PBMCs, or DNA extracted from either of those sample types. TCRbeta CDR3 regions were amplified from genomic DNA using the immunoSEQ Assay, a bias-controlled multiplex PCR. Per the source publication's procedure: The number of nucleated cells in each sample was estimated from the amplification of reference gene primers within the assay. Sequence reads were collapsed and filtered to measure the absolute abundance of every unique TCRbeta CDR3 rearrangement. For each sample, productive Simpson clonality was calculated by taking the square root of Simpson's diversity index across productive rearrangements. TCRdb carries this immuneACCESS record with in-frame sequences only. Its versions omit some clonotypes, under half of them owing to an unresolved V gene in the studies checked, with the rest unexplained. The V and J calls and clone size are taken from that table; D and trimming were inferred from the DNA. The sample table holds roughly 290,000 clones, of which more than 80% were seen once. The ten largest clones add up to approximately 7.5% of the sample.

Here is what the overall study found, with its caveats: The quantity of clinical and demographic metadata differed by source and by participant and was supplied without curation.

In the case of this clone: Its antigen is unknown. No qualities accompany the bases; no much larger clone lies one base away.

CDR3 length: 14 amino acids, cysteine to phenylalanine. Left in the record is the CDR3 DNA by itself, 42 bases read in frame from the first base. CDR1 and CDR2, per the germline V gene, are SGHRS and YFSETQ. V is cut by 1 base and J by 7 bases, and the space between the germline ends is 11 bases. The sequence came from a woman aged 25-40 years with COVID-19, enrolled during active disease. The chain joins TRBV5-1 to TRBJ1-4, with the D segment identity uncertain. What was sequenced was peripheral blood. The sequenced DNA: TGCGCCAGCAGCTTGTCAGGAGGCGGTGAAAAACTGTTTTTT. Its amino acids are CASSLSGGGEKLFF.